These T cell receptor beta chains were read from a single sample in a study of blood T cell repertoires in COVID-19. Produced via immunoSEQ multiplex PCR; TCRdb's table is partial and in-frame only. The sample lists around 250,000 clones, approximately 90% occurring once. The sequencing input was PBMCs or T cells enriched from blood (not recorded which). All receptors come from a human donor in a cohort exposed to, infected with or recovered from COVID-19 (not recorded which). The donor label of this sample is uncertain. Each CDR3 is given with its conserved first and last residue. Each record gives: D gene, J gene, V gene, clone size, CDR3 protein, CDR3 DNA. D genes are given only for firm matches. Clone size, where shown, is once, few, many, or a class for clones that have expanded.

d_call: .; j_call: TRBJ2-2; v_call: TRBV5-1; clone_size: .; cdr3_aa: CASSLGNRAAGELFF; cdr3_nt: TGCGCCAGCAGCTTGGGGAACAGGGCGGCCGGGGAGCTGTTTTTT
d_call: TRBD2; j_call: TRBJ2-7; v_call: TRBV6-5; clone_size: .; cdr3_aa: CASTGTRSYEQYF; cdr3_nt: TGTGCCAGCACGGGGACTAGATCCTACGAGCAGTACTTC
d_call: TRBD2; j_call: TRBJ2-5; v_call: TRBV3-1/TRBV3-2; clone_size: .; cdr3_aa: CASSQGETSGGGETQYF; cdr3_nt: TGTGCCAGCAGCCAAGGAGAAACTAGCGGGGGTGGAGAGACCCAGTACTTC
d_call: TRBD1; j_call: TRBJ1-4; v_call: TRBV24-1; clone_size: few; cdr3_aa: CATSDSQDRATNEKLFF; cdr3_nt: TGTGCCACCAGTGATTCCCAGGACAGGGCGACTAATGAAAAACTGTTTTTT
d_call: .; j_call: TRBJ1-2; v_call: TRBV30; clone_size: .; cdr3_aa: CAWSVRWGDGYTF; cdr3_nt: TGTGCCTGGAGTGTAAGGTGGGGGGATGGCTACACCTTC
d_call: TRBD1; j_call: TRBJ1-1; v_call: TRBV7-2; clone_size: few; cdr3_aa: CASSMRGQNTEAFF; cdr3_nt: TGTGCCAGCAGTATGAGGGGGCAGAACACTGAAGCTTTCTTT
d_call: TRBD1; j_call: TRBJ1-3; v_call: TRBV10-3; clone_size: .; cdr3_aa: CAIGNRGTENTIYF; cdr3_nt: TGTGCCATTGGAAACAGGGGTACGGAAAACACCATATATTTT
d_call: TRBD2; j_call: TRBJ2-1; v_call: TRBV7-2; clone_size: .; cdr3_aa: CASSLGGLAGAEQFF; cdr3_nt: TGTGCCAGCAGCTTAGGGGGACTAGCGGGAGCCGAGCAGTTCTTC
d_call: .; j_call: TRBJ1-3; v_call: TRBV4-3; clone_size: .; cdr3_aa: CASSPYSDSGNTIYF; cdr3_nt: TGCGCCAGCAGCCCTTACTCTGACTCTGGAAACACCATATATTTT
d_call: TRBD1; j_call: TRBJ1-1; v_call: TRBV15; clone_size: .; cdr3_aa: CATSVSGQGTEAFF; cdr3_nt: TGTGCCACCAGCGTTTCGGGACAGGGTACTGAAGCTTTCTTT
d_call: .; j_call: TRBJ2-7; v_call: TRBV5-1; clone_size: few; cdr3_aa: CASSTGSGYEQYF; cdr3_nt: TGCGCCAGCTCGACCGGGTCCGGCTACGAGCAGTACTTC
d_call: TRBD1; j_call: TRBJ1-1; v_call: TRBV5-1; clone_size: .; cdr3_aa: CASSGFRDRGLNTEAFF; cdr3_nt: TGCGCCAGCAGCGGTTTCCGGGACAGGGGATTGAACACTGAAGCTTTCTTT
d_call: TRBD2; j_call: TRBJ2-3; v_call: TRBV9; clone_size: .; cdr3_aa: CASSGASGGPNHHQDTQYF; cdr3_nt: TGTGCCAGCAGCGGAGCTAGCGGGGGGCCAAACCACCACCAGGATACGCAGTATTTT
d_call: .; j_call: TRBJ2-5; v_call: TRBV28; clone_size: .; cdr3_aa: CASNRQLQETQYF; cdr3_nt: TGTGCCAGCAATCGACAGCTTCAAGAGACCCAGTACTTC
d_call: TRBD1; j_call: TRBJ1-1; v_call: TRBV27; clone_size: .; cdr3_aa: CASRVSPGGGTEAFF; cdr3_nt: TGTGCCAGCAGGGTTTCACCAGGGGGCGGCACTGAAGCTTTCTTT
d_call: .; j_call: TRBJ1-2; v_call: TRBV6-5; clone_size: .; cdr3_aa: CASRTQGNYGYTF; cdr3_nt: TGTGCCAGCAGAACACAGGGAAACTATGGCTACACCTTC
d_call: TRBD1; j_call: TRBJ2-2; v_call: TRBV7-9; clone_size: .; cdr3_aa: CASSLPGTGITGELFF; cdr3_nt: TGTGCCAGCAGCTTACCTGGGACAGGGATTACCGGGGAGCTGTTTTTT
d_call: .; j_call: TRBJ2-7; v_call: TRBV7-9; clone_size: once; cdr3_aa: CASSAAPGVVLHEQYF; cdr3_nt: TGTGCCAGCAGCGCGGCCCCGGGGGTCGTCTTGCACGAGCAGTACTTC
d_call: TRBD1; j_call: TRBJ1-5; v_call: TRBV2; clone_size: .; cdr3_aa: CASNFDRARDQPQHF; cdr3_nt: TGTGCCAGCAATTTCGACAGGGCTCGGGACCAGCCCCAGCATTTT
d_call: TRBD1; j_call: TRBJ2-7; v_call: TRBV28; clone_size: .; cdr3_aa: CASSTPSGGTYEQYF; cdr3_nt: TGTGCCAGCAGTACTCCGTCAGGGGGCACCTACGAGCAGTACTTC
d_call: TRBD2; j_call: TRBJ2-3; v_call: TRBV15; clone_size: .; cdr3_aa: CATSVAGGLASDTQYF; cdr3_nt: TGTGCCACCAGCGTGGCGGGGGGGCTGGCCTCAGATACGCAGTATTTT
d_call: .; j_call: TRBJ2-7; v_call: TRBV7-3; clone_size: .; cdr3_aa: CASSLKGGSEQYF; cdr3_nt: TGTGCCAGCAGCTTAAAGGGGGGGAGCGAGCAGTACTTC
d_call: .; j_call: TRBJ1-5; v_call: TRBV11-2; clone_size: .; cdr3_aa: CASSLGPEVNQPQHF; cdr3_nt: TGTGCCAGCAGCTTAGGGCCGGAGGTCAATCAGCCCCAGCATTTT
d_call: TRBD2; j_call: TRBJ2-2; v_call: TRBV5-4; clone_size: .; cdr3_aa: CASTKRIGGAGELFF; cdr3_nt: TGTGCCAGCACCAAACGTATCGGGGGGGCCGGGGAGCTGTTTTTT
d_call: TRBD1; j_call: TRBJ2-5; v_call: TRBV9; clone_size: .; cdr3_aa: CASSVGRGRETQYF; cdr3_nt: TGTGCCAGCAGCGTAGGCAGGGGGCGAGAGACCCAGTACTTC
d_call: TRBD1; j_call: TRBJ2-2; v_call: TRBV2; clone_size: .; cdr3_aa: CASSVQGAGTGELFF; cdr3_nt: TGTGCCAGCAGTGTACAGGGGGCAGGCACCGGGGAGCTGTTTTTT
d_call: TRBD1; j_call: TRBJ1-6; v_call: TRBV7-8; clone_size: .; cdr3_aa: CASKGHRGQSSPLHF; cdr3_nt: TGTGCCAGCAAGGGGCACAGGGGGCAGAGTTCACCCCTCCACTTT
d_call: TRBD2; j_call: TRBJ2-4; v_call: TRBV2; clone_size: .; cdr3_aa: CASSAGTSTIQYF; cdr3_nt: TGTGCCAGCAGTGCCGGGACTAGCACGATTCAGTACTTC
d_call: .; j_call: TRBJ2-3; v_call: TRBV18; clone_size: .; cdr3_aa: CASSPPGTGITDTQYF; cdr3_nt: TGTGCCAGCTCACCACCGGGTACAGGGATCACAGATACGCAGTATTTT
d_call: .; j_call: TRBJ1-4; v_call: TRBV30; clone_size: .; cdr3_aa: CAWSRGEKLFF; cdr3_nt: TGTGCCTGGAGTAGGGGCGAAAAACTGTTTTTT
d_call: .; j_call: TRBJ2-3; v_call: TRBV7-2; clone_size: .; cdr3_aa: CASSLAPSTDTQYF; cdr3_nt: TGTGCCAGCAGCTTAGCCCCTAGCACAGATACGCAGTATTTT
d_call: .; j_call: TRBJ2-5; v_call: TRBV2; clone_size: .; cdr3_aa: CASSERVTTSIAETQYF; cdr3_nt: TGTGCCAGCAGTGAGAGGGTAACGACTAGTATCGCAGAGACCCAGTACTTC
d_call: .; j_call: TRBJ1-3; v_call: TRBV30; clone_size: .; cdr3_aa: CAWTRGGSGNTIYF; cdr3_nt: TGTGCCTGGACCCGAGGGGGCTCTGGAAACACCATATATTTT
d_call: .; j_call: TRBJ1-2; v_call: TRBV29-1; clone_size: once; cdr3_aa: CSPLQGWTHGYTF; cdr3_nt: TGCAGCCCCCTACAGGGCTGGACCCATGGCTACACCTTC